The clone carrying this T cell receptor beta chain appeared a few times. Its antigen is unidentified. Unique molecular identifiers had been added to the TCR beta cDNA libraries. Each CDR3 protein gets one entry after TCRdb re-called the PCR reads with MiXCR. The sample carries roughly 670,000 distinct CDR3 sequences, roughly three fifths recorded once. These data originate in a study of post-analysis software for immune sequencing data. Study-wide results and limits: Analysis by F measure revealed that same-batch samples clustered strongly together. Controls significantly exceeded multiple sclerosis patients in normalized Chao1 diversity. TRBV5-6, TRBV5-1 and TRBV20-1 were among roughly 5 TRBV segments more frequent in patients than controls.

The CDR3 is 12 amino acids. Trimming pared 2 bases from V and 5 bases from J, leaving 4 bases between. This chain uses TRBV12-3 or TRBV12-4 with TRBJ2-1; D gene ambiguous. Source material: blood. This sequence originates from a girl aged 2 to 10 with multiple sclerosis. The CDR3 sequence: CASSLSNNEQFF. The CDR3 bases are TGTGCCAGCAGTTTATCCAACAATGAGCAGTTCTTC.